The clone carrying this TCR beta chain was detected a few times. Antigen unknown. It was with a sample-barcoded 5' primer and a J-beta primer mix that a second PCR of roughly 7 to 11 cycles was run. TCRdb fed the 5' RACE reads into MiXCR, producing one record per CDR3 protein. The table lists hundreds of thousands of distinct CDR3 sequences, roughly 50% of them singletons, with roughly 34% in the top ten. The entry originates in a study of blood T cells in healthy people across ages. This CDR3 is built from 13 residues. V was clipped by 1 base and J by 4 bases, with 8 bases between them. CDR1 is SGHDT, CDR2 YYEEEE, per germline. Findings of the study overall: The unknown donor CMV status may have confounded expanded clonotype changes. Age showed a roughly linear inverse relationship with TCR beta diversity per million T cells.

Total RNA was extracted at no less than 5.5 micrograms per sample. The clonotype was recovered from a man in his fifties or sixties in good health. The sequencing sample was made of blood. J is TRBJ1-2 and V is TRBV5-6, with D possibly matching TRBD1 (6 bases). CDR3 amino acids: CASSLLGAYGYTF. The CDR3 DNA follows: TGTGCCAGCAGCTTGCTGGGGGCCTATGGCTACACCTTC.